This record concerns one TCR beta chain sequence. The assay was immunoSEQ multiplex PCR, and TCRdb's table has in-frame clones only and misses some. The table has around 150,000 clones, about 80% seen once. These data come from a study of T cell responses to AZD1222 COVID-19 vaccine. The CDR3 has 17 residues. Germline V gene lookup returns CDR1 LGHNA and CDR2 YNFKEQ. V lost 0 bases, J lost 6 bases, and 12 bases stayed unmatched. The gene calls are TRBV4-2 and TRBJ1-2; the match to TRBD1 covers 8 bases. The clonotype comes from an adult in good health. Specimen: peripheral blood, collected on day 0 of AZD1222 vaccination. The CDR3: CASSQERSTGGTHGYTF. Written as DNA, the CDR3 is TGTGCCAGCAGCCAAGAAAGGAGCACAGGGGGAACCCATGGCTACACCTTC.